This is a list of T cell receptor beta chains from one sample in a study of OX40 agonist ivuxolimab in advanced cancers. Assay: immunoSEQ multiplex PCR; the TCRdb copy retains only in-frame clones and omits some. The sample holds tens of thousands of clones, over 85% seen once. The source material was CD4+ or CD8+ T cells sorted from blood, sampled in a trial of the OX40 agonist ivuxolimab. These receptor sequences come from an adult with an advanced solid tumor such as melanoma, head and neck, liver or kidney cancer. Each CDR3 is given with its conserved first and last residue.

cdr3_aa j_call v_call
CASSFSDQSSYEQYF TRBJ2-7 TRBV11-2
CASTRFGEQFF TRBJ2-1 TRBV19
CAITRQGGGYTF TRBJ1-2 TRBV10-3
CASSTQGTETGELFF TRBJ2-2 TRBV19
CASSHNGGGSTDTQYF TRBJ2-3 TRBV5-1
CASSSRLAGEQFF TRBJ2-1 TRBV11-3
CASSLGRGTGPLHF TRBJ1-6 TRBV7-8
CASSLGGQNTEAFF TRBJ1-1 TRBV5-1
CASTPGTYDYEQYF TRBJ2-7 TRBV4-2
CASSAGLANNEQFF TRBJ2-1 TRBV5-1
CASSSPGSYNEQFF TRBJ2-1 TRBV7-9
CASSRDYQETQYF TRBJ2-5 TRBV18
CASSTGTSGNTIYF TRBJ1-3 TRBV5-1
CASSETSGIYNEQFF TRBJ2-1 TRBV9
CASSPGTPIGTYGYTF TRBJ1-2 TRBV18
CASFQAGRGTQYF TRBJ2-5 TRBV5-1
CASSLKGPSNSNQPQHF TRBJ1-5 TRBV27
CASSRETGANTEAFF TRBJ1-1 TRBV6-1
CASSRGITYEQYF TRBJ2-7 TRBV19
CASSPTRGSYEQYF TRBJ2-7 TRBV7-8
CASSLGQMNTEAFF TRBJ1-1 TRBV11-2
CASSSPRVGETQYF TRBJ2-5 TRBV11-2
CASIPLFGGGGEQYF TRBJ2-7 TRBV28
CASSGRHYNSPLHF TRBJ1-6 TRBV27
CATSRDKASGDTQYF TRBJ2-3 TRBV15
CASSSEGNYGYTF TRBJ1-2 TRBV5-1
CASSQTRAEAFF TRBJ1-1 TRBV11-2
CASSLETSFPYNEQFF TRBJ2-1 TRBV11-1
CASSLGDRDHYEQYF TRBJ2-7 TRBV5-5